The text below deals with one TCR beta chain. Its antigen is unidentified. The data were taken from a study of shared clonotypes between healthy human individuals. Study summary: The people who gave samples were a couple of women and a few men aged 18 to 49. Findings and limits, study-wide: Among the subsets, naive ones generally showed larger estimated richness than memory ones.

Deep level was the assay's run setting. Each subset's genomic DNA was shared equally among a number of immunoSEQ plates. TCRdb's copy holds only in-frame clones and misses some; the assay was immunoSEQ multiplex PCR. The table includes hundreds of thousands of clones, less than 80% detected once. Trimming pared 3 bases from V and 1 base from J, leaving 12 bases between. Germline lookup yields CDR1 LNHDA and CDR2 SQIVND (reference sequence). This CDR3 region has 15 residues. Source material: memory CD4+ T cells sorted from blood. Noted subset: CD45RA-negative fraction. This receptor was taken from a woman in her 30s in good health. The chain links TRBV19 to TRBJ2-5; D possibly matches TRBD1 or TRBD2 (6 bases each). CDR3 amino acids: CASSIGGTTQETQYF. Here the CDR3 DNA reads TGTGCCAGTAGTATTGGCGGGACAACCCAAGAGACCCAGTACTTC.